This is a list of T cell receptor beta chains from one sample in a study of shared clonotypes between healthy human individuals. Produced via immunoSEQ multiplex PCR; TCRdb's table is partial and in-frame only. The table lists about 2.1 million clones, approximately 94% of them singletons. The material sequenced was naive CD8+ T cells from PBMCs. The receptor set was obtained from a man between 18 and 35 years old in good health. Some clones in this sample may be carry-over from other donors' samples. CDR3s include the opening cysteine and the closing phenylalanine or tryptophan. Each record gives: D gene, J gene, V gene, clone size, CDR3 protein, CDR3 DNA. The D gene is left open where the match is weak. Part of the rows lack a size; the others show once, few, many or a class for expanded clones.

TRBD2 | TRBJ2-1 | TRBV7-9 | few | CASSPALAGRLF | TGTGCCAGCAGCCCCGCCCTAGCGGGTAGGCTCTTC
NA | TRBJ2-1 | TRBV25-1 | NA | CASSEGFRDSSSYNEQFF | TGTGCCAGCAGTGAAGGGTTCCGGGACTCGAGCTCCTACAATGAGCAGTTCTTC
NA | TRBJ2-7 | TRBV10-2 | NA | CASRPSVYEQYF | TGCGCCAGCCGACCTAGCGTCTACGAGCAGTACTTC
TRBD1 | TRBJ2-4 | TRBV5-6 | NA | CASSLQGARGGSSKNIQYF | TGTGCCAGCAGCTTGCAGGGGGCGCGAGGCGGTAGCTCCAAAAACATTCAGTACTTC
NA | TRBJ1-1 | TRBV29-1 | NA | CSVAGAGDFF | TGCAGCGTGGCGGGGGCAGGGGATTTCTTT
NA | TRBJ2-5 | TRBV11-2 | NA | CASSPRPQRGQETQYF | TGTGCCAGCAGCCCTAGGCCCCAAAGAGGGCAAGAGACCCAGTACTTC
TRBD2 | TRBJ2-1 | TRBV7-9 | once | CASSANPSGLLPGNEQFF | TGTGCCAGCAGTGCGAACCCTAGCGGCCTCCTTCCTGGGAATGAGCAGTTCTTC
TRBD1 | TRBJ2-6 | TRBV5-4 | NA | CASSLAGRGPVSGANVLTF | TGTGCCAGCAGCTTGGCAGGCAGGGGGCCAGTCTCTGGGGCCAACGTCCTGACTTTC
TRBD1 | TRBJ1-5 | TRBV28 | NA | CASSKTGVYWDQPQHF | TGTGCCAGCAGCAAGACAGGGGTCTATTGGGATCAGCCCCAGCATTTT
NA | TRBJ1-5 | TRBV2 | NA | CASSEALGGGNQPQHF | TGTGCCAGCAGTGAAGCGCTTGGGGGGGGCAATCAGCCCCAGCATTTT
TRBD2 | TRBJ2-1 | TRBV27 | NA | CASSLLAGVAYNEQFF | TGTGCCAGCAGTTTATTAGCGGGAGTCGCCTACAATGAGCAGTTCTTC
NA | TRBJ2-7 | TRBV15 | NA | CATSRGGESYEQYF | TGTGCCACCAGCAGAGGGGGAGAGTCCTACGAGCAGTACTTC
NA | TRBJ1-2 | TRBV29-1 | NA | CSVEDLGPVYGYTF | TGCAGCGTTGAAGATTTGGGGCCGGTCTATGGCTACACCTTC
NA | TRBJ1-1 | TRBV28 | NA | CASSFPQGHTEAFF | TGTGCCAGCAGTTTTCCCCAAGGACACACCGAAGCTTTCTTT
NA | TRBJ1-2 | TRBV10-3 | NA | CAINSLTDIYGYTF | TGTGCCATCAACTCCTTGACAGATATCTATGGCTACACCTTC
TRBD2 | TRBJ2-7 | TRBV27 | NA | CASRGLAAEQYF | TGTGCCAGCAGGGGACTAGCGGCCGAGCAGTACTTC
NA | TRBJ1-2 | TRBV27 | NA | CASSFLDDYGYTF | TGTGCCAGCAGTTTTTTGGATGACTATGGCTACACCTTC
NA | TRBJ1-5 | TRBV19 | NA | CASSIQAGQPQHF | TGTGCCAGTAGTATACAGGCCGGTCAGCCCCAGCATTTT
NA | TRBJ1-1 | TRBV28 | NA | CASSLMAEGTEAFF | TGTGCCAGCAGTTTAATGGCAGAGGGCACTGAAGCTTTCTTT
NA | TRBJ1-2 | TRBV7-9 | NA | CASSLAGDAYGYTF | TGTGCCAGCAGCTTAGCAGGGGATGCCTATGGCTACACCTTC
TRBD1 | TRBJ1-1 | TRBV14 | NA | CASSHQGGYTEAFF | TGTGCCAGCAGCCACCAAGGGGGCTACACTGAAGCTTTCTTT
NA | TRBJ1-1 | TRBV13 | NA | CASSSRGYTEAFF | TGTGCCAGCAGCTCAAGGGGGTACACTGAAGCTTTCTTT
NA | TRBJ2-1 | TRBV28 | NA | CASSFKGSSHEQFF | TGTGCCAGCAGTTTTAAGGGTTCTAGCCATGAGCAGTTCTTC
NA | TRBJ1-1 | TRBV10-3 | NA | CAISDRGRDTEAFF | TGTGCCATCAGTGATCGGGGGAGAGACACTGAAGCTTTCTTT
NA | TRBJ1-3 | TRBV5-4 | NA | CASSLIGSYSGNTIYF | TGTGCCAGCAGCTTGATCGGCAGCTACTCTGGAAACACCATATATTTT
NA | TRBJ2-1 | TRBV27 | NA | CASSRPQVGGIGHEQFF | TGTGCCAGCAGTAGACCGCAGGTGGGTGGGATCGGACATGAGCAGTTCTTC
TRBD2 | TRBJ2-5 | TRBV9 | NA | CASSVSGLAETQYF | TGTGCCAGCAGCGTATCGGGACTAGCGGAGACCCAGTACTTC
TRBD1 | TRBJ1-1 | TRBV5-1 | few | CASSRSGTGSEAFF | TGCGCCAGCAGCCGGTCCGGGACAGGGTCTGAAGCTTTCTTT
TRBD1 | TRBJ2-7 | TRBV28 | NA | CASSLWAGQGHEQYF | TGTGCCAGCAGTTTATGGGCGGGACAGGGGCACGAGCAGTACTTC
NA | TRBJ1-2 | TRBV28 | NA | CASSLRGLNYGYTF | TGTGCCAGCAGTTTAAGGGGCCTTAACTATGGCTACACCTTC
NA | TRBJ1-5 | TRBV6-1 | NA | CASSGSYSNQPQHF | TGTGCCAGCAGTGGTAGTTATAGCAATCAGCCCCAGCATTTT
TRBD1 | TRBJ1-2 | TRBV23-1 | NA | CASSQPNPGTGVRGYTF | TGCGCCAGCAGTCAACCGAACCCCGGGACAGGGGTACGTGGCTACACCTTC
NA | TRBJ2-3 | TRBV4-2 | NA | CASGKTDTQYF | TGTGCCAGCGGTAAAACAGATACGCAGTATTTT
NA | TRBJ2-7 | TRBV9 | NA | CASSVGLADYEQYF | TGTGCCAGCAGCGTAGGCCTGGCCGACTACGAGCAGTACTTC
NA | TRBJ2-7 | TRBV18 | NA | CASSPSGGTYEQYF | TGTGCCAGCTCACCTTCTGGGGGAACCTACGAGCAGTACTTC
NA | TRBJ2-1 | TRBV9 | NA | CASSVGEREAYNEQFF | TGTGCCAGCAGCGTAGGTGAGCGAGAGGCCTACAATGAGCAGTTCTTC
NA | TRBJ1-1 | TRBV7-2 | many | CASSLAGMGTEAFF | TGTGCCAGCAGCTTAGCAGGGATGGGCACTGAAGCTTTCTTT
NA | TRBJ1-1 | TRBV9 | NA | CASSVDWGVNTEAFF | TGTGCCAGCAGCGTAGATTGGGGGGTGAACACTGAAGCTTTCTTT
NA | TRBJ2-3 | TRBV9 | NA | CASSPFQRTTDTQYF | TGTGCCAGCAGCCCGTTTCAGCGGACCACAGATACGCAGTATTTT